What follows are 22 T cell receptor beta chains derived from one specimen sequenced in a study of blood T cell repertoires in COVID-19 (TCRdb year 2020). Library preparation was by the immunoSEQ multiplex PCR assay. Held by TCRdb, this immuneACCESS table contains in-frame sequences only and omits some clones. Under half of the omission traces to an unresolved V gene where checked; the cause of the rest is unknown. For this sample there are approximately 240,000 clones; around 81% appear just once. The ten largest make up more than 6% of the sample. Sample: peripheral blood. These receptors originate from an older woman with active or convalescent COVID-19.

This chain joins TRBV4-1 and TRBJ2-1; 8 nucleotides agree with TRBD2. The CDR3 length is 17 residues. Germline values: CDR1 MGHRA, CDR2 YSYEKL. J lost 4 bases, V lost 0 bases, and 8 bases had no gene match. The CDR3 nucleotides read TGCGCCAGCAGCCAAGATCGGAATAGCGGGACATACAATGAGCAGTTCTTC. This codes for CASSQDRNSGTYNEQFF.

V is TRBV7-2 and J is TRBJ1-6, with a weak D call TRBD1 (6 bases). V was clipped by 4 bases and J by 7 bases, with 11 bases between them. Germline CDR1 reads SGHTA; CDR2 reads FQGNSA. CDR3 length: 14 residues. The CDR3, as DNA: TGTGCCAGCAGCTCCGGACAGAGAAATTCACCCCTCCACTTT. It specifies CASSSGQRNSPLHF. The entire variable domain, with the rest obtained from reference TRBV7-2 and TRBJ1-6, is as follows: GAGVSQSPSNKVTEKGKDVELRCDPISGHTALYWYRQSLGQGLEFLIYFQGNSAPDKSGLPSDRFSAERTGGSVSTLTIQRTQQEDSAVYLCASSSGQRNSPLHFGNGTRLTVT.

The chain uses TRBV19 and TRBJ1-6; no definite D call. The CDR3 totals 14 residues. CDR1 is LNHDA and CDR2 is SQIVND in the germline V gene (reference sequence). Trimming removed 5 bases at V and 7 bases at J, with 12 bases between. CDR3 amino acids: CASSSRGENSPLHF. CDR3 coding DNA: TGTGCCAGTAGTTCCCGGGGAGAAAATTCACCCCTCCACTTT.

This chain connects TRBV2 to TRBJ2-2; 7 nucleotides align to TRBD2. Germline CDR1 and CDR2: SNHLY and FYNNEI. V trimming: 2 bases; J trimming: 1 base; junction bases outside the gene matches: 4. The CDR3 totals 16 residues. CDR3 sequence: CASSETASGNTGELFF. CDR3 in DNA: TGTGCCAGCAGTGAAACGGCTAGCGGGAACACCGGGGAGCTGTTTTTT.

V is TRBV5-8 and J is TRBJ1-2; TRBD1 matches at 9 bases. The CDR3 sequence is 14 residues long. V was clipped by 0 bases and J by 4 bases; unmatched bases: 1. Germline V gives CDR1 SGHTS, CDR2 YDEGEE. As DNA, the CDR3 is TGTGCCAGCAGCTTGGGGGACAGGGTCTATGGCTACACCTTC. Its translation: CASSLGDRVYGYTF.

This clone has only one observation. The genes are TRBV10-3 and TRBJ1-2, with 9 nucleotides matching TRBD1. Trimming took 5 bases from V and 7 from J; bases not matched to a gene: 8. The CDR3 consists of 14 residues. CDR1 and CDR2 from the germline V gene are ENHRY and SYGVKD. The CDR3 nucleotides are TGTGCCATCAGTTTACCGGGACAGGGTTTTGGCTACACCTTC. Translating it yields CAISLPGQGFGYTF.

CDR3 region: CAISGRQGGGSPLHF. In DNA form, the CDR3 reads TGTGCCATCAGTGGGCGACAGGGGGGCGGTTCACCCCTCCACTTT. The V gene is TRBV10-3, the J gene TRBJ1-6; 9 nucleotides match TRBD1. Germline V gene sequence: CDR1 ENHRY, CDR2 SYGVKD. CDR3 size: 15 residues. V lost 4 bases and J lost 9; bases outside the gene matches: 7.

V and J are TRBV28 and TRBJ1-5; 9 nucleotides match TRBD1. From germline, CDR1 is MDHEN and CDR2 SYDVKM. The CDR3 runs to 14 residues. With 6 bases clipped from V and 4 bases from J, the junction kept 4 bases outside the gene matches. CDR3 coding DNA: TGTGCCAGCAGACAACAGGGGGCAAATCAGCCCCAGCATTTT. Encoded protein: CASRQQGANQPQHF.

CDR3 coding DNA: TGTGCCTGGAGTGTAACGGGAGGGGGAACAGATACGCAGTATTTT. This encodes CAWSVTGGGTDTQYF. The gene calls are TRBV30 and TRBJ2-3, with 8 bases lining up with TRBD2. CDR3 length: 15 residues. V lost 0 bases and J lost 3; bases outside the gene matches: 5. Per the germline V gene, CDR1 is GTSNPN and CDR2 is SVGIG (reference sequence). Filled out from reference TRBV30 and TRBJ2-3, the complete variable domain reads SQTIHQWPATLVQPVGSPLSLECTVEGTSNPNLYWYRQAAGRGLQLLFYSVGIGQISSEVPQNLSASRPQDRQFILSSKKLLLSDSGFYLCAWSVTGGGTDTQYFGPGTRLTVL.

V and J are TRBV28 and TRBJ2-1; 7 positions agree with TRBD2. This CDR3 spans 14 amino acids. Germline V gives CDR1 MDHEN, CDR2 SYDVKM. V shed 6 bases and J 5 bases; nucleotides not matched to a gene: 7. The CDR3 DNA is TGTGCCAGCAGCCGGACTAGGGGAGACAATGAGCAGTTCTTC. Translation: CASSRTRGDNEQFF.

This clone has only one observation. The chain combines TRBV27 with TRBJ2-6, with TRBD1 as a possible D gene (6 bases). The CDR3 consists of 16 residues. V lost 3 bases to trimming and J lost 3 bases, with 12 bases between them. Germline V gene data show CDR1 as MNHEY and CDR2 as SMNVEV (reference sequence). For the CDR3, the DNA is TGTGCCAGCAGTTTTAGTATAGGGGGTGGGGCCAACGTCCTGACTTTC. Translation gives CASSFSIGGGANVLTF.

The J gene is TRBJ2-1, the V gene TRBV7-3; 7 bases line up with TRBD1. J gave up 6 bases and V 2 bases, and 4 bases lay outside the gene matches. Germline CDR1 SGHTA, CDR2 FQGTGA. The CDR3 is made up of 14 amino acids. CDR3: CASSLPTGRNEQFF. The CDR3 region has the DNA TGTGCCAGCAGCTTACCGACAGGGCGCAATGAGCAGTTCTTC.

The V call is TRBV4-2, the J call TRBJ1-3; no reliable D call. The V gene's germline CDR1 is LGHNA and CDR2 YNFKEQ. This CDR3 has 14 amino acids. V was shortened by 1 base and J by 4 bases, with 8 bases between the two germline ends. CDR3 nucleotides: TGTGCCAGCAGCCAAGTATATGAGGGAAACACCATATATTTT. It translates to CASSQVYEGNTIYF.

This clone was detected only once. The chain combines TRBV28 with TRBJ2-7, with 8 bases lining up with TRBD2. The trim removed 8 bases at V and 0 bases at J, leaving 6 bases unmatched. The CDR3 runs 14 residues. The V gene's germline CDR1 is MDHEN and CDR2 SYDVKM. The CDR3 DNA reads as TGTGCCAGCCTTAAGCGGGGGAGCTCCTACGAGCAGTACTTC. This codes for CASLKRGSSYEQYF.

The chain couples TRBV7-9 to TRBJ2-1; TRBD1 matches at 7 bases. Trimming cost V 5 bases and J 9 bases; bases outside gene matches: 10. The CDR3 totals 14 residues. Germline loops: CDR1 SEHNR, CDR2 FQNEAQ (reference sequence). CDR3 DNA: TGTGCCAGCAGCATGCTAAGACAGGGCGGTGAGCAGTTCTTC. It translates to CASSMLRQGGEQFF.

J is TRBJ1-5 and V is TRBV5-1; no firm D call. Germline V gene lookup returns CDR1 SGHRS and CDR2 YFSETQ. The CDR3 runs to 15 residues. With 4 bases removed from V and 0 bases from J, the gap between germline ends came to 11 bases. The CDR3 sequence: CASSVGGASNQPQHF. The CDR3 DNA reads TGCGCCAGCAGCGTCGGTGGAGCTAGCAATCAGCCCCAGCATTTT.

The chain recombines TRBV6-5 with TRBJ1-4; the D is unclear. CDR3 size: 15 residues. Germline V gene sequence: CDR1 MNHEY, CDR2 SVGAGI. Trimming cost V 10 bases and J 3 bases, with 18 bases left between them. The CDR3 is CATIRWRSANEKLFF. As DNA, the CDR3 is TGTGCCACCATTAGGTGGAGGTCGGCTAATGAAAAACTGTTTTTT.

The chain is built from TRBV30 and TRBJ1-4; tentative D call: TRBD1 (5 bases). Germline-derived CDR1 and CDR2 are GTSNPN and SVGIG (reference sequence). V shed 2 bases and J shed 7 bases, with 11 bases lying between them. This CDR3 has 13 residues. CDR3 nucleotide sequence: TGTGCCTGGAGTTCTCGGGGGTCTGAAAAACTGTTTTTT. Protein sequence: CAWSSRGSEKLFF.

V usage is TRBV5-8 and J usage is TRBJ2-3; D is unresolved. V lost 2 bases and J 3 bases, leaving 10 bases between the germline ends. Germline CDR1 and CDR2: SGHTS and YDEGEE. This CDR3 has 14 amino acids. The CDR3 coding sequence is TGTGCCAGCAGCTTAGGAGTAGTGACAGATACGCAGTATTTT. This translates into CASSLGVVTDTQYF.

The chain recombines TRBV7-9 with TRBJ2-1; 11 bases agree with TRBD2. The germline V gene encodes CDR1 SEHNR and CDR2 FQNEAQ (reference sequence). Trimming took 3 bases from V and 7 from J; bases not matched to a gene: 5. This CDR3 comprises 15 residues. In DNA form, the CDR3 reads TGTGCCAGCAGCTTGACCGGGACTAGCGGAAATGAGCAGTTCTTC. Translation: CASSLTGTSGNEQFF.

The rearrangement links TRBV3-1 (or the pseudogene TRBV3-2) to TRBJ2-1, with 8 bases that match TRBD1. The CDR3 spans 13 residues. Germline lookup yields CDR1 LGHDT and CDR2 YNNKEL (reference sequence). V lost 6 bases to trimming and J lost 10 bases; unmatched junction nucleotides: 8. CDR3 sequence reads: CASRPPDREEQFF. CDR3 coding DNA: TGTGCCAGCAGGCCACCGGACAGGGAAGAGCAGTTCTTC.

The chain couples TRBV2 to TRBJ1-1; D remains unclear. V shed 2 bases and J shed 5 bases, with 9 bases lying between them. This CDR3 is 13 amino acids long. Germline V lookup: CDR1 SNHLY, CDR2 FYNNEI. CDR3 nucleotides: TGTGCCAGCAGTGAACTGGAGCGAACTGAAGCTTTCTTT. This encodes CASSELERTEAFF.